Given below is one T cell receptor beta chain in context. The antigen is undetermined. The sample belongs to a study of blood T cells in healthy people across ages. Study outcomes and limitations: The percentage of naive T cells correlated strongly with TCR beta diversity.

The CDR3 is 14 amino acids. Germline V gives CDR1 SGHTA, CDR2 FQGNSA. V lost 1 base and J lost 0, with 6 bases in between. The second PCR ran about 6 to 12 cycles with a sample-barcoded 5' primer and J-beta primers. TCRdb fed the 5' RACE reads into MiXCR, producing one record per CDR3 protein. The sample lists 790,000 or so distinct CDR3 sequences, 46% occurring once. The chain is built from TRBV7-2 and TRBJ2-5, with unresolved D. This clonotype was sampled from a man of 80 years or more in good health. Sequenced: blood. The CDR3 is CASSLEVYQETQYF. CDR3 nucleotide sequence: TGTGCCAGCAGCTTAGAGGTCTACCAAGAGACCCAGTACTTC.